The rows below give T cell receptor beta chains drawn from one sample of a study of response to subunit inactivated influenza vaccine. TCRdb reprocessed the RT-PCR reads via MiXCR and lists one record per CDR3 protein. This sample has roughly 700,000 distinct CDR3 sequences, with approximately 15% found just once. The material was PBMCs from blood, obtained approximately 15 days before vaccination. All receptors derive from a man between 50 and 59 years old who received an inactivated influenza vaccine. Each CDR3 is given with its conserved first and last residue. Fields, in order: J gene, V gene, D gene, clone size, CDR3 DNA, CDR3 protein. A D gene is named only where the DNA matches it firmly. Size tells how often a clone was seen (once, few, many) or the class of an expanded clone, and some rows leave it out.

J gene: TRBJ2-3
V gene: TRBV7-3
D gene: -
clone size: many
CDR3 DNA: TGTGCCAGCAGCTTCTCAGGATTGGCAGATACGCAGTATTTT
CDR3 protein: CASSFSGLADTQYF

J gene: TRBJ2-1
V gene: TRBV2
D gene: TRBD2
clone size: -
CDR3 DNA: TGTACCAGCAGCTGTGGGCCTGTCGGCGGGAGGATACCCTACAATGAGCAGTTCTTC
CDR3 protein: CTSSCGPVGGRIPYNEQFF

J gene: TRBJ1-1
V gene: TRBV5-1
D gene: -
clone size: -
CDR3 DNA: TGCGCCAGCAGCTTGGACAGGGCCACTGAAGCTTGCTTT
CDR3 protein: CASSLDRATEACF

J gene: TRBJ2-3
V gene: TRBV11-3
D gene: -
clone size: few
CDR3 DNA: TGTGCCAGCAGCTTATCTAGCTCATGGGATACGCAGTATTTT
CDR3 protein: CASSLSSSWDTQYF

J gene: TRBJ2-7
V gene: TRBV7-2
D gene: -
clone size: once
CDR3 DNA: TGTGCCAGCAGCTTGCCCGGGGCGCGCTACGAGCAGTACTTC
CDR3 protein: CASSLPGARYEQYF

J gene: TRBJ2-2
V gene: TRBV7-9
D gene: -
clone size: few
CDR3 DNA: TGTGCCAGCAGCTTAGCCCGGGACTGGCGGCCCGGGGAGCTGTTTTTT
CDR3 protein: CASSLARDWRPGELFF

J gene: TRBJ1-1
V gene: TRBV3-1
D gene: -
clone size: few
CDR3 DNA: TGTGCCAGCAGCCGATTCACTGAAGCTTTCTTT
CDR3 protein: CASSRFTEAFF

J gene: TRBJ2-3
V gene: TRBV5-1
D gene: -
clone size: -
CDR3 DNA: TGCGCCAGCAGCCCTGGCTGGGGGCTCGAGGGCACAGATACGCAGTATTTT
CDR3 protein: CASSPGWGLEGTDTQYF

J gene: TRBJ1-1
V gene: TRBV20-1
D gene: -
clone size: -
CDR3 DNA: TGCAGTGCTAGAATAACCGGGGGCACTGAAGCTTTCTTT
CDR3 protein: CSARITGGTEAFF

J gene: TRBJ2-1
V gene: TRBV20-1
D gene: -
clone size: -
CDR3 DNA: TGCAGTGCCAGGACGCGAAACCCGCCATGGAAGCAGTCCTTC
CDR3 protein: CSARTRNPPWKQSF

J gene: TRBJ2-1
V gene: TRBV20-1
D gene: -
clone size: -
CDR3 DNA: TGCAGTGCTAGAGGGACTACCTTGAGCTCCTACAATGAGCAGTTCTTC
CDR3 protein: CSARGTTLSSYNEQFF

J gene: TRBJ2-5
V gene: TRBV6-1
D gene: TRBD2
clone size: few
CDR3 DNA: TGTGCCAGCAGGTCCACCGGACTAGCGGGAGAGACCCAGTACTTC
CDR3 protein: CASRSTGLAGETQYF

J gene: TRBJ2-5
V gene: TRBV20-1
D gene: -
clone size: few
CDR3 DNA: TGCAGTGCTAGAGTTGGTTTGGAGACCCAGTACTTC
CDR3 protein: CSARVGLETQYF

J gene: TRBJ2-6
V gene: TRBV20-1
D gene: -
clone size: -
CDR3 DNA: TGCAGTGCTAGATTTACAGGGAGGCCGGGGGCCAACGTCCTGACTTTC
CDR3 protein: CSARFTGRPGANVLTF

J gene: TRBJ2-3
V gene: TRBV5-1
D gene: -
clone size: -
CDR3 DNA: TGCGCCAGCAGCTTCCTACTAGCAGGCACAGATACGCAGTATTTT
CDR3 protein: CASSFLLAGTDTQYF

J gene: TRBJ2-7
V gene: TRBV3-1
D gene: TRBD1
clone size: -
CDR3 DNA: TGTGCCAGCAGCCATACGGGACAGGTTGCCTACGAGCAGTACTTC
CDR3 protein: CASSHTGQVAYEQYF

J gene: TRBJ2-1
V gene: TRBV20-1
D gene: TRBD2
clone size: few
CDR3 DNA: TGCAGTGCTAGAGATCGTATGGGGACTAGCGGGACCCATGAGCAGTTCTTC
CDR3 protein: CSARDRMGTSGTHEQFF

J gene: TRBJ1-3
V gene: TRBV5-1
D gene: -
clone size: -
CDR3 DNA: TGCGCCAGCAGCTTGGCGATCGGGGGGCCCCTCTCTGGAAACACCATATATTTT
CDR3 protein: CASSLAIGGPLSGNTIYF

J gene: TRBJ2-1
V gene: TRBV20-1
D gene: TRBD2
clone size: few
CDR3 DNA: TGCAGTGTTAGTTCCCCTAGCGGAATGTACAATGAGCAGTTCTTC
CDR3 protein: CSVSSPSGMYNEQFF

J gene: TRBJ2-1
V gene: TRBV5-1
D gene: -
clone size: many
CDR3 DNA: TGCGCCAGCAGCTTGCTTGGGGTTAATGAGCAGTTCTTC
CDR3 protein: CASSLLGVNEQFF

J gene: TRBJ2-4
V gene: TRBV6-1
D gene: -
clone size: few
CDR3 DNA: TGTGCCACCGGAACCGCGACAGTTAACATTCAGTACTTC
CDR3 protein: CATGTATVNIQYF

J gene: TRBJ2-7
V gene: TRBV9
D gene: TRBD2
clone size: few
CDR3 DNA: TGTGCCAGCAGCGCTCCAGGACTAGGAGGCGAGCAGTACTTC
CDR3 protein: CASSAPGLGGEQYF

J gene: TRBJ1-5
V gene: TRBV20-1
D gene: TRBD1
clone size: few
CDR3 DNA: TGCAGTGCTGCTAAAGGGGGCGGGCAGCCCCAGCATTTT
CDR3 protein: CSAAKGGGQPQHF

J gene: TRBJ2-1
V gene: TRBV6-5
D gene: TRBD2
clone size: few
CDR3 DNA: TGTGCCAGCAGTTCGGGACTAGCGGGACAGTACAATGAGCAGTTCTTC
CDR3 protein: CASSSGLAGQYNEQFF

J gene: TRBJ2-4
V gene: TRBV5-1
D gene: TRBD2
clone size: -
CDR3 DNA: TGCGCCAGCAGCTTGGAGGCGGGGGGGGCCAAAAACATTCAGTACTTC
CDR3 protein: CASSLEAGGAKNIQYF

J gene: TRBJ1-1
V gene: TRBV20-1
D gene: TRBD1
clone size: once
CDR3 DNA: TGCAGTGCACGTATCCGGGACAGGGTCGCTGAAGCTTTCTTT
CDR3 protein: CSARIRDRVAEAFF

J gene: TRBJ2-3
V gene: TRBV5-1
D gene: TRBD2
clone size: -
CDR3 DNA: TGCGCCAGCAGCTTGGCCCCAACCGGGGGGGATACGCAGTATTTT
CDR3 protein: CASSLAPTGGDTQYF

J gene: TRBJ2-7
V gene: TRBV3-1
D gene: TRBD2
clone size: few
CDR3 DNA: TGTGCCAGCAGCCCCTCGGGTCTAGCGGGAGGAGAGCAGTACTTC
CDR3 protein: CASSPSGLAGGEQYF

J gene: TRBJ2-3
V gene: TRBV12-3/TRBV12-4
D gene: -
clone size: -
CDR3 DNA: TGTGCCAGCAGTTTATCGGCCGGGTACACAGATACGCAGTATTTT
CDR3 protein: CASSLSAGYTDTQYF

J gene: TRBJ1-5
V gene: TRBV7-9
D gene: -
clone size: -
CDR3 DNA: TGTGCCAGCAGGCGGGACGGCCGTGCGCCCCAGCATTTT
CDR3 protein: CASRRDGRAPQHF

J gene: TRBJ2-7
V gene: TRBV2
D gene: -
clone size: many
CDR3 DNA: TGTGCCAGCAACCAGGGGTCCTACGAGCAGTACTTC
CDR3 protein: CASNQGSYEQYF

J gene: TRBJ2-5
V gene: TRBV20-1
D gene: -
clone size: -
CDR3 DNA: TGCAGTGCTAGAGATGACTCTCAAGAGACCCAGTACTTC
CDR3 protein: CSARDDSQETQYF

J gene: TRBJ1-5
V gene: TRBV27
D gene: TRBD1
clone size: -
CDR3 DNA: TGTGCCAGCAGTCCGGACAGGGCAGATCAGCCCCAGCATTTT
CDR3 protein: CASSPDRADQPQHF

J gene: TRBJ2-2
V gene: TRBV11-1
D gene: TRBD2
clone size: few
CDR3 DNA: TGTGCCAGCAGTCCCCGGCTAGCGGGAGTAAGGAGCACCGGGGAGCTGTTTTTT
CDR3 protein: CASSPRLAGVRSTGELFF

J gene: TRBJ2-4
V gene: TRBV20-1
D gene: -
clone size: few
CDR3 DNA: TGCAGTGTTTTTGCCGGGGCCAAAAACATTCAGTACTTC
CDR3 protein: CSVFAGAKNIQYF

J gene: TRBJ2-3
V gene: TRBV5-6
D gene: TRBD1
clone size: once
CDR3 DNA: TGTGCCAGCAGCTTCCTAACAACAGGGGGCGCAGATACGCAGTATTTT
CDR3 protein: CASSFLTTGGADTQYF

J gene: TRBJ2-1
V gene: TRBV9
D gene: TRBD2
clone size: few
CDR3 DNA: TGTGCCAGCAGCGTGACTAGCGGGACGTACAATGAGCAGTTCTTC
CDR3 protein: CASSVTSGTYNEQFF

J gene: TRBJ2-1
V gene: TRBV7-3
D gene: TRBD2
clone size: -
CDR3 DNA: TGTGCCAGTTCAGCGGGAGGGGCTCCCCATGAGCAGTTCTTC
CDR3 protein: CASSAGGAPHEQFF

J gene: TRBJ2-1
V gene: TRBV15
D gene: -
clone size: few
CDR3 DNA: TGTGCCACCAGCAGAGATCGGGCGGTATACAATGAGCAGTTCTTC
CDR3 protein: CATSRDRAVYNEQFF

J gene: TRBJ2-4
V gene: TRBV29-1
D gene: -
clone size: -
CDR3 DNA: TGCAGCGTTGAAACGAGTCGCAGAAACATTCAGTACTTC
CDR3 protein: CSVETSRRNIQYF

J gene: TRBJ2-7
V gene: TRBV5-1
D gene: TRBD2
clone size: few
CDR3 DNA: TGCGCCAGCAGCGGCCCGGGGGGGGCGGGATCCTACGAGCAGTACTTC
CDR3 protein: CASSGPGGAGSYEQYF

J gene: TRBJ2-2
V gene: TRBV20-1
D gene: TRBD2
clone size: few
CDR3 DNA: TGCAGTGCGACGGGGGGACCGAACACCGGGGAGCTGTTTTTT
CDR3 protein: CSATGGPNTGELFF

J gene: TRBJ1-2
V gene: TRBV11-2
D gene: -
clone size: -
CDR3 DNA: TGTGCCAGCAGCCCCCTTTGGGATCGGGAATCGGGCTACACCTTC
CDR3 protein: CASSPLWDRESGYTF

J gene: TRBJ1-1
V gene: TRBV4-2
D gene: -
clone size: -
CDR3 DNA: TGTGCCAGCAGCACCCAGCACACTGAAGCTTTCTTT
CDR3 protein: CASSTQHTEAFF

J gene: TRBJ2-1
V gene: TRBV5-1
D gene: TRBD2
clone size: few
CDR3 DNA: TGCGCCAGCAGCCACTACGGGGGGGCGACCTACAATGAGCAGTTCTTC
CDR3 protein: CASSHYGGATYNEQFF

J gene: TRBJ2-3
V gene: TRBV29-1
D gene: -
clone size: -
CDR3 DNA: TGCAGCGCGCGGGACGACACAGATACGCAGTATTTT
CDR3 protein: CSARDDTDTQYF

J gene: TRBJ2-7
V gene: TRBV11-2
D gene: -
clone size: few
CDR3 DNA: TGTGCCAGCAGCTTAGATCAAAAGATCTCCTACGAGCAGTACTTC
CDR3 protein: CASSLDQKISYEQYF

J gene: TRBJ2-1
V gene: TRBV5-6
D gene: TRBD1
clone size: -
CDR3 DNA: TGTGCCAGCAGCTGGAGAGGGGGCCCCTTGGGGTCCTACAATGAGCAGTTCTTC
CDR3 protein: CASSWRGGPLGSYNEQFF

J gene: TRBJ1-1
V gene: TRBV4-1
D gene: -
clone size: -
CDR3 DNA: TGCGCCAGCAGCCAAAATTCTCTGAACACTGAAGCTTTCTTT
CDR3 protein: CASSQNSLNTEAFF

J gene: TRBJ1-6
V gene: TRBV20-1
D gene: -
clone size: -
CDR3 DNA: TGCAGTGCTCGACGGACGGATTCACCCCTCCACTTT
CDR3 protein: CSARRTDSPLHF